This passage covers 16 T cell receptor beta chains from one sample sequenced in a study of CD8 T cells in ankylosing spondylitis. Whole-study findings and limits: Typical of ankylosing spondylitis blood, it appeared, was a TCR beta motif of under 10 highly homologous variants.

In TCRdb, the 5' RACE reads were re-called with MiXCR into one record per CDR3 protein. The table includes fewer than 550,000 distinct CDR3 sequences, approximately 5.3% detected once. Their cognate antigens are unknown. Specimen: blood, either unsorted or a sorted T cell fraction (not recorded which). Receptors were obtained from a male donor with ankylosing spondylitis.

This clonotype was seen only a few times. The V gene is TRBV2, the J gene TRBJ1-2; 10 nucleotides agree with TRBD1. J lost 8 bases, V lost 4 bases, and 4 bases had no gene match. CDR1 is SNHLY and CDR2 is FYNNEI in the germline V gene. CDR3 size: 13 residues. The CDR3 protein is CASSGDRGHGYTF. CDR3 bases: TGTGCCAGCAGTGGGGACAGGGGACACGGCTACACCTTC.

This clonotype was seen many times. The rearrangement joins TRBV6-2 or TRBV6-3 to TRBJ2-7; a possible D gene is TRBD1 (7 bases). Germline lookup yields CDR1 MNHEY and CDR2 SVGEGT. Trimming took 6 bases from V and 1 from J, leaving 13 bases between them. This CDR3 spans 14 amino acids. The CDR3 sequence: CASRLQGGSYEQYF. CDR3 coding DNA: TGTGCCAGCAGATTGCAGGGGGGATCCTACGAGCAGTACTTC.

There are many counts of this clonotype. The genes are TRBV7-2 and TRBJ1-1, with D possibly matching TRBD1 (5 bases). Per the germline V gene, CDR1 is SGHTA and CDR2 is FQGNSA. The CDR3 contains 15 residues. V was trimmed by 5 bases and J by 0 bases, leaving 13 bases between them. CDR3 protein: CASSLVRVLNTEAFF. CDR3 bases: TGTGCCAGCAGCCTAGTCAGGGTTTTGAACACTGAAGCTTTCTTT.

This clonotype came up a few times. Relative to the germline gene, one junction end is altered; a read error may explain this. The chain combines TRBV7-7 with TRBJ2-5; D call uncertain. Per germline, CDR1 SSHAT and CDR2 FNYEAQ (reference sequence). This CDR3 has 16 residues. CDR3 amino acids: CASSLKPDLSRETQYF. The CDR3 nucleotides are TGTGCTAGCAGCTTAAAACCGGATCTATCGAGGGAGACCCAGTACTTC.

This clonotype came up many times. This sequence joins TRBV4-3 and TRBJ1-1; TRBD1 might be the D (5 bases). CDR1 and CDR2 (germline): LGHNA, YSLEER. Trimming took off 4 bases at V and 8 bases at J, with 14 bases between the two ends. The CDR3 consists of 13 residues. DNA for the CDR3: TGCGCCAGCAGCCTTCCGGACACCGGGGAAGCTTTCTTT. Amino acids: CASSLPDTGEAFF.

This chain joins TRBV7-9 and TRBJ1-2; possible D gene TRBD1, 6 bases. The ends were cut back, 5 bases at V and 10 bases at J, with 26 bases in the middle. Germline CDR1 SEHNR, CDR2 FQNEAQ (reference sequence). CDR3 size: 16 residues. The CDR3 sequence is CASSARDTRDPMDYTF. In DNA form, the CDR3 reads TGTGCCAGCAGCGCCCGGGACACCAGAGACCCTATGGACTACACCTTC.

At least ten counts were recorded for this clonotype. The rearrangement links TRBV24-1 to TRBJ2-2; D is possibly TRBD2 (6 bases). Germline values: CDR1 KGHDR, CDR2 SFDVKD. CDR3 size: 14 residues. Trimming left V 8 bases short and J 1 base short, with 10 bases between. CDR3 sequence (DNA): TGTGCCACCACCGGGCGGGAGAACACCGGGGAGCTGTTTTTT. Amino acids: CATTGRENTGELFF.

This clonotype was seen ten or more times. The J gene is TRBJ1-5, the V gene TRBV27; TRBD1 might be the D (5 bases). There are 14 residues in the CDR3. CDR1 and CDR2 from the germline V gene are MNHEY and SMNVEV (reference sequence). V lost 7 bases to trimming and J lost 2 bases, with 12 bases between them. The CDR3, as DNA: TGTGCCAGCAAAAATACGGGACGCAATCAGCCCCAGCATTTT. Its translation is CASKNTGRNQPQHF.

This clonotype was picked up many times. V gene TRBV4-1 combines with J gene TRBJ2-1; 7 positions match TRBD2. The CDR3 consists of 15 residues. The V segment lost 5 bases and the J segment 4 bases; nucleotides outside the gene matches: 8. Germline assignment: CDR1 MGHRA and CDR2 YSYEKL. The CDR3 coding sequence is TGCGCCAGCAGCGTTACTAGCGACGAATACAATGAGCAGTTCTTC. Amino acids: CASSVTSDEYNEQFF.

In its sample, this clonotype was seen many times. This chain links TRBV20-1 with TRBJ1-5; D is unresolved. With 3 bases removed from V and 12 bases from J, the gap between germline ends came to 12 bases. The CDR3 contains 11 residues. From germline, CDR1 is DFQATT and CDR2 SNEGSKA (reference sequence). CDR3 loop: CSARQSGFQHF. For the CDR3, the DNA is TGCAGTGCTAGGCAGTCCGGTTTCCAGCATTTT.

This clonotype occurred many times. The J gene is TRBJ2-7, the V gene TRBV7-2; TRBD2 agrees at 9 bases. The germline V gene has CDR1 SGHTA and CDR2 FQGNSA. The CDR3 is 17 amino acids. V lost 5 bases to trimming and J lost 3 bases; unmatched junction nucleotides: 14. The CDR3 sequence: CASSLWVAGETYYEQYF. CDR3 nucleotide sequence: TGTGCCAGCAGCCTGTGGGTAGCGGGAGAAACCTACTACGAGCAGTACTTC.

This clonotype was counted many times. The CDR3 is CASSPGRVFNQPQHF. CDR3 DNA: TGTGCCAGCAGTCCTGGGAGGGTATTCAATCAGCCCCAGCATTTT. V is TRBV6-1 and J is TRBJ1-5; D remains unclear. The CDR3 is 15 amino acids. Trimming pared 5 bases from V and 3 bases from J, leaving 14 bases between. Germline V CDR1 and CDR2: MNHNS, SASEGT.

Ten or more counts support this clonotype. CDR3 loop: CASSQPVHGREGYNEQFF. CDR3 sequence (DNA): TGTGCCAGCAGCCAACCCGTCCACGGGAGGGAGGGATACAATGAGCAGTTCTTC. J is TRBJ2-1 and V is TRBV4-2; 8 positions match TRBD2. The CDR3 is 18 residues long. CDR1 and CDR2 (germline): LGHNA, YNFKEQ. Trimming cost V 2 bases and J 4 bases; bases outside gene matches: 13.

This clonotype was seen many times. This sequence joins TRBV6-5 and TRBJ1-6; D possibly corresponds to TRBD1 (6 bases). There are 14 residues in the CDR3. Germline V gene data show CDR1 as MNHEY and CDR2 as SVGAGI. V lost 0 bases, J lost 11 bases, and 11 bases lay in between. The CDR3 sequence: CASSYSSGDTPLHF. For the CDR3, the DNA is TGTGCCAGCAGTTACTCCTCGGGGGACACACCCCTCCACTTT.

This clonotype was detected many times. The gene calls are TRBV29-1 and TRBJ2-4; D possibly uses TRBD1 or TRBD2 (5 bases each). The germline gives CDR1 SQVTM, CDR2 ANQGSEA. CDR3 size: 13 residues. The ends were cut back, 4 bases at V and 8 bases at J, with 15 bases in the middle. The CDR3 protein is CSVAPGPRDIQYF. The CDR3 nucleotides read TGCAGCGTTGCCCCGGGACCAAGGGACATTCAGTACTTC. Looking up the rest from reference TRBV29-1 and TRBJ2-4 gives the full variable domain: SAVISQKPSRDICQRGTSLTIQCQVDSQVTMMFWYRQQPGQSLTLIATANQGSEATYESGFVIDKFPISRPNLTFSTLTVSNMSPEDSSIYLCSVAPGPRDIQYFGAGTRLSVL.

In its sample, this clonotype was seen many times. The genes are TRBV12-3 or TRBV12-4 and TRBJ1-5; D unresolved. Trimming shortened V by 1 base and J by 0 bases, and 4 bases separated the two germline ends. The CDR3 sequence is 14 residues long. Here the CDR3 reads CASSLDYSNQPQHF. CDR3 DNA sequence: TGTGCCAGCAGTTTAGATTATAGCAATCAGCCCCAGCATTTT.